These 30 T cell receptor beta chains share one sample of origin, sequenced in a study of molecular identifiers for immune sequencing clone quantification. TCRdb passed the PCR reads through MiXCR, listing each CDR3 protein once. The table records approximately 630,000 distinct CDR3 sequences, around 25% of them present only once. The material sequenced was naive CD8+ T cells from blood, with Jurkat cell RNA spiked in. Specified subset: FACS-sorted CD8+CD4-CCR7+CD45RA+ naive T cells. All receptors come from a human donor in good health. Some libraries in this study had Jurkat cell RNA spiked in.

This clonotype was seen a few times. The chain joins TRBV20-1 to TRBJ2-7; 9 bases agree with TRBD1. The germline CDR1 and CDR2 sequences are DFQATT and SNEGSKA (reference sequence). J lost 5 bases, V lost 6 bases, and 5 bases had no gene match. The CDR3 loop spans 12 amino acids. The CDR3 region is CSATGGDDEQYF. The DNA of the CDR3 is TGCAGTGCCACAGGGGGCGACGACGAGCAGTACTTC.

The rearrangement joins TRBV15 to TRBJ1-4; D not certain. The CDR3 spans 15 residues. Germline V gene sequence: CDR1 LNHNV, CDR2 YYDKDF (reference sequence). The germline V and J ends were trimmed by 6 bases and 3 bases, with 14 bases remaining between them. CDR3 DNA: TGTGCCACCAGTTCCCTCGACGGATCTAATGAAAAACTGTTTTTT. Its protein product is CATSSLDGSNEKLFF.

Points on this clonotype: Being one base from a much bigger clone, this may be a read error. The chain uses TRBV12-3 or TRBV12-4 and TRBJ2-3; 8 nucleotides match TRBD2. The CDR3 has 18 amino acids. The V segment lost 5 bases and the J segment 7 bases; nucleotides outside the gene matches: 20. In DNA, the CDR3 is TGTGCCAGCAGTGCCCCTCTTGCGGGGGGTCTTCTAGCAAATACGCAGTATTTT. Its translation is CASSAPLAGGLLANTQYF.

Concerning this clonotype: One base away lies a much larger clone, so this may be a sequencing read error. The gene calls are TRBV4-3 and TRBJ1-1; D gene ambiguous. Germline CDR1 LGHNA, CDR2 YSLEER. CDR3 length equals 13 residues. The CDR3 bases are TGCGCCAGCGGCCAAGACAAACGTGGGGAAGCTTTCTTT. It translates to CASGQDKRGEAFF.

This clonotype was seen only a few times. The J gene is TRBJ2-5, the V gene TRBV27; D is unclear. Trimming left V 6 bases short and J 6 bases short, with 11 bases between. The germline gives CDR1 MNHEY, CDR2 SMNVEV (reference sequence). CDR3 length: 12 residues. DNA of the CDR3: TGTGCCAGCAGGGCCCCCGGAAAGACCCAGTACTTC. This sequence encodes CASRAPGKTQYF.

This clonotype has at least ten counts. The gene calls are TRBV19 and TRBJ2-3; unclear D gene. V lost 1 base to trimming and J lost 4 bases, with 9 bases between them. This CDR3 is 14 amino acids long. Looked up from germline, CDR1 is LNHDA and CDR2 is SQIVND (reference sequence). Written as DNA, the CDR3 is TGTGCCAGTAGTATAGTTCTGTCGGCAGATACGCAGTATTTT. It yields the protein CASSIVLSADTQYF. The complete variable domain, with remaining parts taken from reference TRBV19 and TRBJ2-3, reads DGGITQSPKYLFRKEGQNVTLSCEQNLNHDAMYWYRQDPGQGLRLIYYSQIVNDFQKGDIAEGYSVSREKKESFPLTVTSAQKNPTAFYLCASSIVLSADTQYFGPGTRLTVL.

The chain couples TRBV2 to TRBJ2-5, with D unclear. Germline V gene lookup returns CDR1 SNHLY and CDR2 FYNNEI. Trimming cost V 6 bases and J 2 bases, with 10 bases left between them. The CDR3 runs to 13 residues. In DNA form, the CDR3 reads TGTGCCAGCAGCGCCGCCGAACAAGAGACCCAGTACTTC. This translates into CASSAAEQETQYF.

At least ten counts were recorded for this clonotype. The CDR3 DNA follows: TGTGCCAGCAGTTACTCGGGGACAGGGGGTGAGACCCAGTACTTC. Its translation is CASSYSGTGGETQYF. The chain has TRBV7-8 and TRBJ2-5; 11 bases map to TRBD1. CDR1 is SGHVS and CDR2 is FQNEAQ in the germline V gene. J gave up 5 bases and V 6 bases, and 8 bases lay outside the gene matches. This CDR3 comprises 15 residues.

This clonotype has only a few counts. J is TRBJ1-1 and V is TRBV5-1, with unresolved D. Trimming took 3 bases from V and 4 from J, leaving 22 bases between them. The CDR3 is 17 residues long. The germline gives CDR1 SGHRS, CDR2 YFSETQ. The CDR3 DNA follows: TGCGCCAGCAGCTCGGATCCCCCTGATTGGACTGTCACTGAAGCTTTCTTT. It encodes CASSSDPPDWTVTEAFF.

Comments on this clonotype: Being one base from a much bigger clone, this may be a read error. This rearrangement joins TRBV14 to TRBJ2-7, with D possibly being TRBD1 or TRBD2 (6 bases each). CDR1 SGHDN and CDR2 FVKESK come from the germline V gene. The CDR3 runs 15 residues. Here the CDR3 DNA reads TGTGCCAGCAGCCAAGTTCGGGGGCGTCTGGACGAGCGGTACTTC. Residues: CASSQVRGRLDERYF.

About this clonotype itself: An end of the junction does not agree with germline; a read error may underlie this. The CDR3 DNA reads TGTGCCAGCAGCTTAGGGGCAGATGAGCGGTTCTTC. This codes for CASSLGADERFF. The chain is built from TRBV7-9 and TRBJ2-1; D not resolved. The CDR3 loop spans 12 amino acids. Germline values: CDR1 SEHNR, CDR2 FQNEAQ (reference sequence).

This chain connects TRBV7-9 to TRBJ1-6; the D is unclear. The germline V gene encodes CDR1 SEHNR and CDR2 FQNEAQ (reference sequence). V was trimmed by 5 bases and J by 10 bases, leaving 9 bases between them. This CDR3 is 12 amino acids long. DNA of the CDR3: TGTGCCAGCAGCAGTGGGTGGTCACCCCTCCACTTT. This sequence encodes CASSSGWSPLHF. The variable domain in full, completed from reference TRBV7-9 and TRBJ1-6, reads DTGVSQNPRHKITKRGQNVTFRCDPISEHNRLYWYRQTLGQGPEFLTYFQNEAQLEKSRLLSDRFSAERPKGSFSTLEIQRTEQGDSAMYLCASSSGWSPLHFGNGTRLTVT.

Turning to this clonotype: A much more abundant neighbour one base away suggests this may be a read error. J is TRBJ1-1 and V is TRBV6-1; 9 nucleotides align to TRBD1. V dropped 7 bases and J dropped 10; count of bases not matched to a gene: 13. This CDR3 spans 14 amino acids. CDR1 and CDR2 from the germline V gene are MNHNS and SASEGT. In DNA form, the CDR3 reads TGTGCCAGCAATTGGGACAGGGAACGTATTGGAGCTTTCTTT. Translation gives CASNWDRERIGAFF.

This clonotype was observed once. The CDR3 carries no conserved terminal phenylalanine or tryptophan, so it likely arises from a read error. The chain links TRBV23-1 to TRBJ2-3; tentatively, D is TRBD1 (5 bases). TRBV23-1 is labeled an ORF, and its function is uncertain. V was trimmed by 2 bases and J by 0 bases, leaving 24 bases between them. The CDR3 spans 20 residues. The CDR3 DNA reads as TGCGCCAGCAGTCAAAGCAAGACCAGGAAGGGGCGCAAGAGCACAGATACGCAGTATTAT. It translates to CASSQSKTRKGRKSTDTQYY.

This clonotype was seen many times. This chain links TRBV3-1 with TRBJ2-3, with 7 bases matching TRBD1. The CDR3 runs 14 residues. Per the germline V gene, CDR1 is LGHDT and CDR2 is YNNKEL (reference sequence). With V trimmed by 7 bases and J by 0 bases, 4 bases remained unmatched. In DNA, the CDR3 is TGTGCCAGCAAGGACAGGCCCAGCACAGATACGCAGTATTTT. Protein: CASKDRPSTDTQYF.

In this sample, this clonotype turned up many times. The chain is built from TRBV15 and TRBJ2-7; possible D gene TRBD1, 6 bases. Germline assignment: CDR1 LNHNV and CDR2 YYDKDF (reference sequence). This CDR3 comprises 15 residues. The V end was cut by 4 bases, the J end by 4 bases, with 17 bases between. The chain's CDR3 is CATSKIRDTMYEQYF. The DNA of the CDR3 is TGTGCCACCAGCAAGATACGGGACACCATGTACGAGCAGTACTTC.

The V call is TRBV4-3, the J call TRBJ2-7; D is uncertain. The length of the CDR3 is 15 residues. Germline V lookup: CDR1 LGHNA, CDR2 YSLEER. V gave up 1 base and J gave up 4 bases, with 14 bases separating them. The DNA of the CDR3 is TGCGCCAGCAGCCAAGGGATGGGCACCACTTACGAGCAGTACTTC. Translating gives CASSQGMGTTYEQYF.

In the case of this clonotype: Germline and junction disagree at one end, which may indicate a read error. CDR3 amino acids: CAPSPGPSGRSELFF. For the CDR3, the DNA is TGTGCCCCCAGCCCCGGGCCTAGCGGGCGCAGTGAGCTGTTTTTT. The chain recombines TRBV24-1 with TRBJ2-2; the match to TRBD2 covers 8 bases. This CDR3 is built from 15 residues. Germline loops: CDR1 KGHDR, CDR2 SFDVKD.

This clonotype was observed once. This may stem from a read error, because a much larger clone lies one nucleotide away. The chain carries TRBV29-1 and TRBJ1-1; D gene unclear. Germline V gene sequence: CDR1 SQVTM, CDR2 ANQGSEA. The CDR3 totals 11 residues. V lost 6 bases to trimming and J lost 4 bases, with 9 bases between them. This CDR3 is CSVHLITEAFF. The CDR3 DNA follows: TGCAGCGTCCACCTAATCACTGAAGCTTTCTTT.

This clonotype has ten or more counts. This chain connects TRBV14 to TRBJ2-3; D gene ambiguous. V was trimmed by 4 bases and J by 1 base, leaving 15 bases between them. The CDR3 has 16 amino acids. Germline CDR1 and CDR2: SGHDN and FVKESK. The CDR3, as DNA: TGTGCCAGCAGCCCCCCTGTGGGTTTGGGCACAGATACGCAGTATTTT. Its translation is CASSPPVGLGTDTQYF.

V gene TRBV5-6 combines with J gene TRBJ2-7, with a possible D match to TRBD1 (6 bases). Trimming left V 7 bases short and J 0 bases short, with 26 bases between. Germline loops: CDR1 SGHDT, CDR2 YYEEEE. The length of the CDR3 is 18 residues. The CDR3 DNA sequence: TGTGCCAGCGGCTCTTTGGGCTTGAGGACAGTGAGCTCCTACGAGCAGTACTTC. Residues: CASGSLGLRTVSSYEQYF.

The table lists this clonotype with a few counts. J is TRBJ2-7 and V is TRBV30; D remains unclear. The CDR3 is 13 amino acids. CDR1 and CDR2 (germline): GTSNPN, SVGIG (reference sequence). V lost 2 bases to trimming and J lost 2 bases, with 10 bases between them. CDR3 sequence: CAWSMADTYEQYF. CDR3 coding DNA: TGTGCCTGGAGTATGGCAGATACCTACGAGCAGTACTTC.

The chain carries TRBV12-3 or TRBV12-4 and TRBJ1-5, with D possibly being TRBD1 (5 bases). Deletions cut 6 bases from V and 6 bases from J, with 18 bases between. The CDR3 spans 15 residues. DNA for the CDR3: TGTGCCAGCAGCCCTGGACACGGAGGGATTCAGCCCCAGCATTTT. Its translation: CASSPGHGGIQPQHF.

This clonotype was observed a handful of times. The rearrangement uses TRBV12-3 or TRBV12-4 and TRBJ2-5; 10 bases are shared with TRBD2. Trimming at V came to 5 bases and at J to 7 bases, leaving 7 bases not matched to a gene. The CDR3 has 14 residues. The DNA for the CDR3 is TGTGCCAGCAGTAAACCGGGACTAGCGACGACCCAGTACTTC. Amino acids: CASSKPGLATTQYF.

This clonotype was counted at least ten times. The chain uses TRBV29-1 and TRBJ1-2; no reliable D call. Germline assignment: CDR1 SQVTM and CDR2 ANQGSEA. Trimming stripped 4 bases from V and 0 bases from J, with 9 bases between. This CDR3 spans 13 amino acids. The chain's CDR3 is CSVVGGTNYGYTF. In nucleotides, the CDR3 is TGCAGCGTTGTAGGCGGAACTAACTATGGCTACACCTTC.

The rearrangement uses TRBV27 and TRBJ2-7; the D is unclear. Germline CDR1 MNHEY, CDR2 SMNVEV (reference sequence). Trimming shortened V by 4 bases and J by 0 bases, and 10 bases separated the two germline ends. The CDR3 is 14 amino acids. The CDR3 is CASSSGLNSYEQYF. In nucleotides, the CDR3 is TGTGCCAGCAGTTCAGGTTTAAACTCCTACGAGCAGTACTTC.

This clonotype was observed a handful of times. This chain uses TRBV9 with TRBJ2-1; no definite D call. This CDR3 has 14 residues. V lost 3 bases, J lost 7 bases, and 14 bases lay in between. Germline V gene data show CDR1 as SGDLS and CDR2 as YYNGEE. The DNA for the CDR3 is TGTGCCAGCAGCGCACCGTCTGGACCAAATGAGCAGTTCTTC. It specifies CASSAPSGPNEQFF. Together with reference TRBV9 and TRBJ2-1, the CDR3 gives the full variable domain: DSGVTQTPKHLITATGQRVTLRCSPRSGDLSVYWYQQSLDQGLQFLIQYYNGEERAKGNILERFSAQQFPDLHSELNLSSLELGDSALYFCASSAPSGPNEQFFGPGTRLTVL.

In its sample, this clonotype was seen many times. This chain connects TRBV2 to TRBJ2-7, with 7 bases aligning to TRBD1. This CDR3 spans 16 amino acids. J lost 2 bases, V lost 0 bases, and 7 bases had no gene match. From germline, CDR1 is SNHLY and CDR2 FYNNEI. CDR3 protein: CASSEARGGNTYEQYF. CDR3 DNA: TGTGCCAGCAGTGAAGCACGAGGGGGCAACACCTACGAGCAGTACTTC.

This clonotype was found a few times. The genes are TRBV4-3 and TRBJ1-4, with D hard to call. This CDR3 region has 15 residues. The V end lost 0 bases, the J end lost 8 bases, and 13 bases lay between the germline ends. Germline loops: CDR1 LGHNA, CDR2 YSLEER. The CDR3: CASSQDYIPEEKLFF. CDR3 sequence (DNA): TGCGCCAGCAGCCAAGACTACATTCCCGAAGAAAAACTGTTTTTT.

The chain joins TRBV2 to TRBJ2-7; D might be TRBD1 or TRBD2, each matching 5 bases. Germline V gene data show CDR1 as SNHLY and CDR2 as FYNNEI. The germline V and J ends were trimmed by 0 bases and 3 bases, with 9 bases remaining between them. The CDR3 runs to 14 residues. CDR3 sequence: CASSEAYGGYEQYF. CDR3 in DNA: TGTGCCAGCAGTGAAGCCTATGGGGGCTACGAGCAGTACTTC.